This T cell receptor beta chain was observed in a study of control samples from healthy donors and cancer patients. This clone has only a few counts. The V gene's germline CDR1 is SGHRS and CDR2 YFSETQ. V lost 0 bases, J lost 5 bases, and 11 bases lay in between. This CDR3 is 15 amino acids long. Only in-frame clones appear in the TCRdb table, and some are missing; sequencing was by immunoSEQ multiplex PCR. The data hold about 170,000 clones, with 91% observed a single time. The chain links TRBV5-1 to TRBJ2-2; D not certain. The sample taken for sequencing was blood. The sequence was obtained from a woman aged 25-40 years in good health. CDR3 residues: CASSLASSVTGELFF. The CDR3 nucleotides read TGCGCCAGCAGCTTGGCCTCGAGCGTTACCGGGGAGCTGTTTTTT.